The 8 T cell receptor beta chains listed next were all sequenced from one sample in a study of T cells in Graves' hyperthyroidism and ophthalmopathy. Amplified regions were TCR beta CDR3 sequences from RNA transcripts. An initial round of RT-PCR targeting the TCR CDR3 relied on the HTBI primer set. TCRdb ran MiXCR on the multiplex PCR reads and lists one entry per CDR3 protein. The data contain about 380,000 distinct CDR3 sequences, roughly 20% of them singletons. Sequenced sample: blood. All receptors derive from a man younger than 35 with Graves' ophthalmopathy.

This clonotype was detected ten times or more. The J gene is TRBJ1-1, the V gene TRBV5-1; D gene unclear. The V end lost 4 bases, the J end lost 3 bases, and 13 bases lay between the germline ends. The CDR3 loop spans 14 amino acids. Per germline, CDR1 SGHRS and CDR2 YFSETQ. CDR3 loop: CASSATQRDTEAFF. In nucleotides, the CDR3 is TGCGCCAGCAGCGCGACACAGCGGGACACTGAAGCTTTCTTT.

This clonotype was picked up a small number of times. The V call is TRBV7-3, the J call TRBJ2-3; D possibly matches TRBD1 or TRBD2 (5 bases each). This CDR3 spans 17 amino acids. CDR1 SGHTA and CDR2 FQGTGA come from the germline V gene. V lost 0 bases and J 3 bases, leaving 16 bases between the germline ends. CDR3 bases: TGTGCCAGCAGCTTAACGGGCAGGGTTGGGAGAACAGATACGCAGTATTTT. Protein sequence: CASSLTGRVGRTDTQYF. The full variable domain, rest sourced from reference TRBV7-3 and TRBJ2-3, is GAGVSQTPSNKVTEKGKYVELRCDPISGHTALYWYRQSLGQGPEFLIYFQGTGAADDSGLPNDRFFAVRPEGSVSTLKIQRTERGDSAVYLCASSLTGRVGRTDTQYFGPGTRLTVL.

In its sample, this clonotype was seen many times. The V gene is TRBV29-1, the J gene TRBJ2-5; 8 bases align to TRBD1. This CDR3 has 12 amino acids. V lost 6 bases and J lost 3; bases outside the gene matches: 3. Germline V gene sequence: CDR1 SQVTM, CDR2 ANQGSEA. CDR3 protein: CSVMTGEETQYF. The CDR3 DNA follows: TGCAGCGTCATGACAGGGGAAGAGACCCAGTACTTC.

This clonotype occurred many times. The CDR3 region has the DNA TGTGCCAGCAGAGGACGGCCCCAAGAGACCCAGTACTTC. The encoded protein is CASRGRPQETQYF. The chain uses TRBV6-1 and TRBJ2-5; D not certain. The germline V and J ends were trimmed by 6 bases and 1 base, with 9 bases remaining between them. This CDR3 region has 13 residues. The V gene's germline CDR1 is MNHNS and CDR2 SASEGT.

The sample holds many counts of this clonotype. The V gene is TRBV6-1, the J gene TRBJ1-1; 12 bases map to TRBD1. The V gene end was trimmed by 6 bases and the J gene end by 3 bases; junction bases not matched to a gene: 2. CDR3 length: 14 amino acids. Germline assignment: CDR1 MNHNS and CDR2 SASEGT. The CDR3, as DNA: TGTGCCAGCAGGGGGACAGGGGGCGACACTGAAGCTTTCTTT. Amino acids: CASRGTGGDTEAFF.

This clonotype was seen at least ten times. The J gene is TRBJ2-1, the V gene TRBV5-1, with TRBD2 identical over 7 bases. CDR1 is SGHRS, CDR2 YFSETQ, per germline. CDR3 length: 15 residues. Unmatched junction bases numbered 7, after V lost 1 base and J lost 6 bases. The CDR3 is CASSLLGGGGNEQFF. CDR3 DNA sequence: TGCGCCAGCAGCTTGCTTGGCGGGGGAGGCAATGAGCAGTTCTTC.

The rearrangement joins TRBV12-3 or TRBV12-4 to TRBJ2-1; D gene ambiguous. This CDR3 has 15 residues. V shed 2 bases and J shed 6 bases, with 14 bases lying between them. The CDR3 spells CASSLQAPKVNEQFF. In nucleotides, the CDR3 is TGTGCCAGCAGTTTACAGGCCCCCAAGGTCAATGAGCAGTTCTTC.

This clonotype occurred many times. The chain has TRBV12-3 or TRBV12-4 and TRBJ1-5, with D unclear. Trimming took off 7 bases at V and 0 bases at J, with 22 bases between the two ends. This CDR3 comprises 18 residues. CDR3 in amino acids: CASTSGSRGGDSNQPQHF. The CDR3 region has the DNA TGTGCCAGCACCTCCGGGAGCCGCGGCGGGGATAGCAATCAGCCCCAGCATTTT.